This T cell receptor (beta chain) was profiled in a study of radiation and T cells in renal cell carcinoma. Study-level results: No pretreatment tumor biopsies were available for baseline clonotypes.

Time point here: baseline pretreatment blood. Treatment reported: 15 Gy SBRT to primary tumor, nephrectomy 4 weeks later. The table came from immunoSEQ multiplex PCR; TCRdb's copy has only in-frame clones and leaves some out. Here the sample spans roughly 100,000 clones, 65% to 90% being singletons. Germline V gene data show CDR1 as LGHNT and CDR2 as FRNRAP. This CDR3 spans 15 amino acids. V trimming: 6 bases; J trimming: 5 bases; junction bases outside the gene matches: 6. As for this clone: Its antigen is not known.

The receptor was isolated from a man aged 50 or older with renal cell carcinoma. The sequencing used blood, collected from a patient whose treatment included radiotherapy and nephrectomy. The V and J genes are TRBV12-5 and TRBJ2-5, with TRBD2 matching over 13 bases. The CDR3 region has the DNA TGTGCTAGTGGCTCGGGACTAGCGGGGTACGAGACCCAGTACTTC. This sequence encodes CASGSGLAGYETQYF.